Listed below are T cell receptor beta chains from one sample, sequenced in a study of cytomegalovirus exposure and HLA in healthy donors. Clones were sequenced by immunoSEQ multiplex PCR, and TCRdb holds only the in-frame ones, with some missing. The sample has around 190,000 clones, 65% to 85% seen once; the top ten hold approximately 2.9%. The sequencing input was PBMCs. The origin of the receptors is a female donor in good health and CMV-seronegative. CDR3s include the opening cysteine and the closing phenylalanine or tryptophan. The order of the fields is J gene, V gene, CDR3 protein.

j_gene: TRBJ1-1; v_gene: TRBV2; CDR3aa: CASSDYRFEAFF
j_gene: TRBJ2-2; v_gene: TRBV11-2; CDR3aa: CASSFGLAGGTGELFF
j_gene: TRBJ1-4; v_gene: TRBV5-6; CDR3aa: CASSLWTSGNEKLFF
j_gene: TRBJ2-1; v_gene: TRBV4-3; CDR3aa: CASSQDRSLAGDNEQFF
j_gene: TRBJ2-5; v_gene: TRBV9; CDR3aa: CASSVGGPRGFRETQYF
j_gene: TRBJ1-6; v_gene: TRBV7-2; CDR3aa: CASSLGGGPNSPLHF
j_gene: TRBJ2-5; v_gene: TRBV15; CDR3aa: CATSRGRGSGETQYF
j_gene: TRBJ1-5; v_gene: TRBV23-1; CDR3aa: CASSGAGSNQPQHF
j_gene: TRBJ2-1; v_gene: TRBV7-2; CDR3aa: CASSLGGDFQYRKYNEQFF
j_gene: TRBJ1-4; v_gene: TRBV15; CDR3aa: CATSREGGEKLFF
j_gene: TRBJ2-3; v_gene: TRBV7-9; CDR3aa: CASSPNAFGMTDTQYF
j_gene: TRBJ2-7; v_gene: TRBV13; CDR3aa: CASTTSGSSYEQYF
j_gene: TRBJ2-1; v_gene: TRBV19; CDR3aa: CASRTTGLEQFF
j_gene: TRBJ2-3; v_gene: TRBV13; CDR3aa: CASSLTGLLQSDTQYF
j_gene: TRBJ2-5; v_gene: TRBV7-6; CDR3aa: CASASGGAETQYF
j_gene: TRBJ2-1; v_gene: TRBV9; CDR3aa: CASRPGLIDNEQFF
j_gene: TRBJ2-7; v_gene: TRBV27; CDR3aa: CASSRLAARSSYEQYF
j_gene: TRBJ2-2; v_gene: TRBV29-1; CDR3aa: CSATFLGGKTGELFF
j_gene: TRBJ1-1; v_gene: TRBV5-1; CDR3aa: CASSESTGMNTEAFF
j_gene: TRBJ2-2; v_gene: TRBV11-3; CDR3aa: CASSLSGGDGELFF
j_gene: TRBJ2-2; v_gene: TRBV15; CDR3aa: CATSRAGLAEITGELFF
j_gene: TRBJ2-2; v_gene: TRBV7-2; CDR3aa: CASSLLAGLAGDTGELFF
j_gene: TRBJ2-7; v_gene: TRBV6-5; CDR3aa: CASSYSGAVLSYEQYF
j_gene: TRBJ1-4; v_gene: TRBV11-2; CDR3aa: CASSLGPNEKLFF
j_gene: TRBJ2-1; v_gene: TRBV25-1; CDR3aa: CASGPSGAYLEQFF
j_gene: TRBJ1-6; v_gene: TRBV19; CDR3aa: CASSVGQGGDSPLHF
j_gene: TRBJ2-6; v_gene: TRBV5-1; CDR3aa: CASSFWSLGTRQGLGANVLTF
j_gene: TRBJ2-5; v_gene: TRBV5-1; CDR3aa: CASSVSQEAQYF
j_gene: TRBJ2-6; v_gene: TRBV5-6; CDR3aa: CASSTGNSGANVLTF
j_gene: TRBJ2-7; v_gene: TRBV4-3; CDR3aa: CASSRTGKEQYF
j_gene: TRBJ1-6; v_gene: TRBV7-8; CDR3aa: CASSLMTGGKSPLHF
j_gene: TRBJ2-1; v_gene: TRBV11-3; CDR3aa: CASSFTGTGLDEQFF
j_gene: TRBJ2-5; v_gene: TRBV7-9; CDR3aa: CASSFRQVQETQYF
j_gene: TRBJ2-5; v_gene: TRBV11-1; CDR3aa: CASSFRDRVGTQYF
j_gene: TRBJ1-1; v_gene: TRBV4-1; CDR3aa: CASSQERTEAFF
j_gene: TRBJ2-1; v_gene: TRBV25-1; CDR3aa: CASSESGTINEQFF
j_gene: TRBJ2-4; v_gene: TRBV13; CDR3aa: CASSSRGLAGGPFSVQYF
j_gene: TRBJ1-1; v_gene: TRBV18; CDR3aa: CASSRTDIPEAFF
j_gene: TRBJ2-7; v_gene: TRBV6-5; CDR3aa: CASSYGGGVGNEQYF
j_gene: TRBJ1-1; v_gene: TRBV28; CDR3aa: CASRTGGMNTEAFF
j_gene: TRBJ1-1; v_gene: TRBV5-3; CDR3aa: CARSLQGGIGTEAFF
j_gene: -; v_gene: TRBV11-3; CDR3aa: CASKLGQGYEQYF
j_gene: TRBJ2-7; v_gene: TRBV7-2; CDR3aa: CASSLVEGAYEQYF
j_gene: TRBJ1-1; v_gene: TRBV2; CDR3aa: CASSEVGVGTEAFF
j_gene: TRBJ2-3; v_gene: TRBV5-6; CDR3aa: CASSLGLAADTQYF
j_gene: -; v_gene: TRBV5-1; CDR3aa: CASSSGTGGSYEQYF
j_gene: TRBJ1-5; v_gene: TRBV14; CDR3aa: CASSPSGGFGPQHF
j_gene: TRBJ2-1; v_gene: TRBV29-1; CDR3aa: CSAGLAGANEQFF
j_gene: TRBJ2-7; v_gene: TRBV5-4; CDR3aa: CASSPGTSGRFYEQYF
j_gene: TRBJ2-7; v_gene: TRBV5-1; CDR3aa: CASSFGITYEQYF
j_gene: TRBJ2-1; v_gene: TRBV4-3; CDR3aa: CASSQDSGSFGNEQFF
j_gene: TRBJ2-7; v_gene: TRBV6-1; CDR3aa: CATVPTSGGEEQYF
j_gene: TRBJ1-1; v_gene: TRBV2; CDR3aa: CASSTGRNPEAFF
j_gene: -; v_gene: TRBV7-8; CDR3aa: CASSLATGVTLPSSYEQYF
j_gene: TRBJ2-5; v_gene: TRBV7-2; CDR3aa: CASSLPPGYQETQYF